Included here is one TCR beta chain sequence, with context. Its antigen is still unknown. The CDR3 runs 17 residues. Trimming pared 1 base from V and 5 bases from J, leaving 18 bases between. Germline assignment: CDR1 LNHDA and CDR2 SQIVND (reference sequence). The data derive from a study of cytomegalovirus exposure and HLA in healthy donors. The wider study: Membership in the Caucasian-associated ancestry cluster was found for around 85% of approximately 400 genotyped donors. Study-wide results and limits: Solely CMV serostatus was available to characterize immune exposure. Using the classifier, cytomegalovirus status was reportedly diagnosed with high specificity and sensitivity. A later analysis found common viral pathogens apparently linked to several of the most significant clusters.

A multiplex PCR was run with 60 Vbeta primers and 13 Jbeta primers. Generated by immunoSEQ multiplex PCR, the TCRdb table keeps only in-frame clones and is missing some. The profile shows under 200,000 clones, 84% of them singletons. This chain connects TRBV19 to TRBJ1-5; perhaps TRBD1 as D (5 bases). This clonotype originated in a woman in her forties or fifties in good health and CMV-seropositive. Source material: PBMCs. DNA of the CDR3: TGTGCCAGTAGTATAGGACGGGAGGGGTCGGGCTATCAGCCCCAGCATTTT. This codes for CASSIGREGSGYQPQHF.